This entry lists 32 T cell receptor beta chains sequenced from one sample in a study of T-cell reconstitution after alpha-beta-depleted transplantation in children. Unique molecular identifiers featured in how the TCRbeta library was prepared. MiXCR, run by TCRdb on the PCR reads, gives a single entry per CDR3 protein. This sample has 150,000 to 200,000 distinct CDR3 sequences, with approximately 6.8% found just once. The starting material was PBMCs, obtained before TCRalphabeta/CD19-depleted stem cell transplant. These receptors originate from a girl under two years old with combined immunodeficiency, due to receive a stem cell transplant.

This clonotype was seen at least ten times. The chain recombines TRBV10-3 with TRBJ1-1; D uncertain. The V gene's germline CDR1 is ENHRY and CDR2 SYGVKD. Between the trimmed V and J ends, which lost 1 base and 1 base, there was a span of 7 bases. The CDR3 covers 14 residues. The CDR3 DNA reads TGTGCCATCAGTGAGTTTGGGGAGAACACTGAAGCTTTCTTT. Amino acid sequence: CAISEFGENTEAFF.

This clonotype was counted between two and nine times. The rearrangement uses TRBV30 and TRBJ2-2; possible D gene TRBD2, 6 bases. The germline V and J ends were trimmed by 0 bases and 4 bases, with 18 bases remaining between them. CDR1 is GTSNPN and CDR2 is SVGIG in the germline V gene (reference sequence). This CDR3 has 17 amino acids. This CDR3 is CAWSVLWGVEGTGELFF. In DNA, the CDR3 is TGTGCCTGGAGTGTATTATGGGGGGTTGAGGGCACCGGGGAGCTGTTTTTT.

This clonotype was observed at least ten times. The chain is built from TRBV6-1 and TRBJ1-5; D is undetermined. Trimming left V 3 bases short and J 0 bases short, with 6 bases between. The CDR3 consists of 14 residues. The germline V gene has CDR1 MNHNS and CDR2 SASEGT. CDR3 sequence reads: CASSDLYSNQPQHF. The CDR3 DNA is TGTGCCAGCAGTGATCTTTATAGCAATCAGCCCCAGCATTTT.

This clonotype was seen at least ten times. This chain joins TRBV20-1 and TRBJ2-3; TRBD1 agrees at 7 bases. Germline CDR1 reads DFQATT; CDR2 reads SNEGSKA (reference sequence). With V trimmed by 5 bases and J by 6 bases, 17 bases remained unmatched. This CDR3 has 16 amino acids. The CDR3, as DNA: TGCAGTGCTCCTCAATGGGACAGCTTTCTACTGGATACGCAGTATTTT. As protein: CSAPQWDSFLLDTQYF.

This clonotype was counted at least ten times. The chain couples TRBV7-9 to TRBJ2-3; 11 nucleotides match TRBD2. The CDR3 sequence is 15 residues long. The V gene's germline CDR1 is SEHNR and CDR2 FQNEAQ (reference sequence). The junction had 8 bases not matched to a gene; V was cut back by 5 bases and J by 7 bases. In nucleotides, the CDR3 is TGTGCCAGCAGCCCGGGACTAGCGGCAGGCAATACGCAGTATTTT. It yields the protein CASSPGLAAGNTQYF.

The sample holds a few counts of this clonotype. The chain recombines TRBV5-1 with TRBJ2-1; TRBD2 might be the D (5 bases). The CDR3 runs 18 residues. Trimming cost V 0 bases and J 0 bases, with 16 bases left between them. Germline V lookup: CDR1 SGHRS, CDR2 YFSETQ. The chain's CDR3 is CASSLVGSFSSSYNEQFF. The CDR3 DNA reads TGCGCCAGCAGCTTGGTGGGGAGTTTCTCGAGCTCCTACAATGAGCAGTTCTTC.

This clonotype was recorded a few times. The chain couples TRBV29-1 to TRBJ2-3; possible D gene TRBD1, 6 bases. The CDR3 covers 13 residues. Germline values: CDR1 SQVTM, CDR2 ANQGSEA. Trimming pared 5 bases from V and 5 bases from J, leaving 14 bases between. In DNA form, the CDR3 reads TGCAGCGTTCCCGACAGGATAGGAGATACGCAGTATTTT. Protein: CSVPDRIGDTQYF.

This clonotype was counted many times. The V and J genes are TRBV7-2 and TRBJ2-3; D is perhaps TRBD2 (6 bases). CDR3 size: 17 residues. Per germline, CDR1 SGHTA and CDR2 FQGNSA. The V gene lost 3 bases and the J gene lost 0 bases, with 16 bases spanning the gap. The CDR3 DNA is TGTGCCAGCAGCTTTTACCTGGAGGGACCTAGCACAGATACGCAGTATTTT. As protein: CASSFYLEGPSTDTQYF.

This clonotype was seen at least ten times. The rearrangement links TRBV7-9 to TRBJ2-7; 8 nucleotides agree with TRBD2. The J segment lost 3 bases and the V segment lost 5 bases, leaving 6 bases of the junction unmatched. In germline, CDR1 is SEHNR, CDR2 FQNEAQ (reference sequence). The CDR3 length is 14 residues. For the CDR3, the DNA is TGTGCCAGCAGCCCCATACTAGCGGACTACGAGCAGTACTTC. This sequence encodes CASSPILADYEQYF.

This clonotype has a count of ten or more. The chain couples TRBV5-4 to TRBJ2-1, with TRBD2 matching 11 bases. CDR1 and CDR2 from the germline V gene are SGHNT and YYREEE (reference sequence). The CDR3 totals 16 residues. J gave up 8 bases and V 6 bases, and 13 bases lay outside the gene matches. DNA for the CDR3: TGTGCCAGCAACCCAATAGCGGGAGGGCCTCCGTATGAGCAGTTCTTC. This translates into CASNPIAGGPPYEQFF.

This clonotype was detected many times. V gene TRBV20-1 combines with J gene TRBJ2-1; D is undetermined. Per the germline V gene, CDR1 is DFQATT and CDR2 is SNEGSKA (reference sequence). Trimming took off 0 bases at V and 0 bases at J, with 6 bases between the two ends. The CDR3 is 14 amino acids. CDR3 in amino acids: CSARDPSSYNEQFF. In DNA, the CDR3 is TGCAGTGCTAGAGATCCTAGCTCCTACAATGAGCAGTTCTTC.

J is TRBJ2-7 and V is TRBV7-3, with 7 positions matching TRBD2. Germline CDR1 and CDR2: SGHTA and FQGTGA. V lost 5 bases, J lost 4 bases, and 11 bases stayed unmatched. This CDR3 contains 15 residues. The CDR3 coding sequence is TGTGCCAGCAGCCCTCCGGGGCTAGCGGAATACGAGCAGTACTTC. It yields the protein CASSPPGLAEYEQYF.

This clonotype occurred many times. The chain uses TRBV29-1 and TRBJ2-1; D unclear. There are 10 residues in the CDR3. Germline V gives CDR1 SQVTM, CDR2 ANQGSEA. The ends were cut back, 7 bases at V and 8 bases at J, with 9 bases in the middle. The CDR3 sequence is CSGWTHEQFF. The CDR3 DNA follows: TGCAGCGGATGGACCCATGAGCAGTTCTTC.

This sequence joins TRBV2 and TRBJ2-1, with D perhaps matching TRBD2 (6 bases). There are 15 residues in the CDR3. Germline lookup yields CDR1 SNHLY and CDR2 FYNNEI. The CDR3 DNA sequence: TGTACCATCTGCTCGGAAGGGAGGACCTACAATGAGCAGTTCTTC. Its translation is CTICSEGRTYNEQFF.

The chain joins TRBV7-3 to TRBJ2-7; either TRBD1 or TRBD2 may fit D (5 bases each). Trimming left V 5 bases short and J 6 bases short, with 14 bases between. The germline gives CDR1 SGHTA, CDR2 FQGTGA. The CDR3 runs to 13 residues. In DNA form, the CDR3 reads TGTGCCAGCAGCCAGGTTGGGGGTTTCGAGCAGTACTTC. This gives the protein CASSQVGGFEQYF.

This clonotype was observed at least ten times. Relative to the germline gene, one junction end is altered; a read error may explain this. V gene TRBV29-1 combines with J gene TRBJ2-1; TRBD2 agrees at 12 bases. The germline V gene encodes CDR1 SQVTM and CDR2 ANQGSEA. The length of the CDR3 is 16 residues. CDR3 coding DNA: TGCAGCGTAGAAGGGACTAGCGGGCGAACCTACAATGAGCAGTTCTTC. Its protein product is CSVEGTSGRTYNEQFF.

This clonotype was seen many times. The chain links TRBV27 to TRBJ1-4; D gene ambiguous. V shed 5 bases and J shed 0 bases, with 7 bases lying between them. Looked up from germline, CDR1 is MNHEY and CDR2 is SMNVEV (reference sequence). The CDR3 runs 14 residues. DNA for the CDR3: TGTGCCAGCAGTCCTCTTGCAACTAATGAAAAACTGTTTTTT. This gives the protein CASSPLATNEKLFF.

This clonotype was counted ten times or more. This chain joins TRBV5-6 and TRBJ2-3, with D tentatively TRBD2 (5 bases). Trimming stripped 4 bases from V and 2 bases from J, with 8 bases between. The germline V gene encodes CDR1 SGHDT and CDR2 YYEEEE. The CDR3 is 13 amino acids. The CDR3 sequence: CASSPGYTDTQYF. CDR3 nucleotide sequence: TGTGCCAGCAGCCCGGGGTACACAGATACGCAGTATTTT. Complete variable domain (other parts from reference TRBV5-6 and TRBJ2-3): DAGVTQSPTHLIKTRGQQVTLRCSPKSGHDTVSWYQQALGQGPQFIFQYYEEEERQRGNFPDRFSGHQFPNYSSELNVNALLLGDSALYLCASSPGYTDTQYFGPGTRLTVL.

There are many counts of this clonotype. J is TRBJ2-6 and V is TRBV21-1; TRBD1 was called by the table and not checked on the DNA. TRBV21-1 is a recognized pseudogene. CDR3 length: 20 amino acids. CDR3 sequence: CASSSRDKGGPSSGANVLTF. The CDR3 DNA reads as TGTGCCAGCAGCTCTCGGGACAAAGGTGGTCCAAGCTCTGGGGCCAACGTCCTGACTTTC.

In this sample, this clonotype turned up a few times. The chain employs TRBV29-1 and TRBJ1-2; D might be TRBD1 (5 bases). There are 14 residues in the CDR3. Germline-derived CDR1 and CDR2 are SQVTM and ANQGSEA. The V and J ends lost 7 bases and 0 bases respectively, with 15 bases between them. The CDR3 loop is CSAEPQAPNYGYTF. CDR3 in DNA: TGCAGCGCCGAACCACAGGCGCCTAACTATGGCTACACCTTC.

This clonotype was picked up many times. This chain uses TRBV4-2 with TRBJ2-7; 10 bases map to TRBD1. Losses at the gene ends were 1 base for V and 6 bases for J; bases not matched to a gene: 6. CDR3 length: 15 residues. Germline V gives CDR1 LGHNA, CDR2 YNFKEQ. CDR3: CASSQVSGQGLEQYF. CDR3 DNA: TGTGCCAGCAGCCAAGTATCGGGACAGGGGCTCGAGCAGTACTTC.

This clonotype was seen at least ten times. V and J are TRBV7-2 and TRBJ2-3; D call uncertain. CDR1 is SGHTA, CDR2 FQGNSA, per germline. The CDR3 has 16 amino acids. Between the trimmed V and J ends, which lost 2 bases and 1 base, there was a span of 13 bases. The CDR3 bases are TGTGCCAGCAGCTTACACTTAGGGTGGGGCACAGATACGCAGTATTTT. Translated: CASSLHLGWGTDTQYF.

This clonotype was counted at least ten times. The chain couples TRBV12-3 or TRBV12-4 to TRBJ1-2; 8 nucleotides line up with TRBD1. J was trimmed by 0 bases and V by 6 bases; bases with no gene match: 3. This CDR3 is 14 amino acids long. The CDR3 region has the DNA TGTGCCAGCAGACCAGGGGGCTCTAACTATGGCTACACCTTC. Protein product: CASRPGGSNYGYTF.

This clonotype was detected ten times or more. The chain employs TRBV9 and TRBJ1-4; 7 bases are a match to TRBD1. J lost 2 bases, V lost 3 bases, and 4 bases had no gene match. Germline lookup yields CDR1 SGDLS and CDR2 YYNGEE. CDR3 length equals 15 residues. CDR3 DNA sequence: TGTGCCAGCAGCGCCACGACAGGGACTAATGAAAAACTGTTTTTT. Protein product: CASSATTGTNEKLFF.

The table lists this clonotype with many counts. The V and J genes are TRBV12-3 or TRBV12-4 and TRBJ2-1; tentative D call: TRBD2 (5 bases). Deletions cut 9 bases from V and 6 bases from J, with 12 bases between. The CDR3 totals 12 residues. CDR3 nucleotides: TGTGCCAGTAGGCAAGGAGGCAATGAGCAGTTCTTC. The encoded protein is CASRQGGNEQFF.

This clonotype was found a few times. This chain joins TRBV29-1 and TRBJ2-6; perhaps TRBD1 as D (7 bases). The germline V and J ends were trimmed by 3 bases and 0 bases, with 15 bases remaining between them. Germline CDR1 is SQVTM and CDR2 is ANQGSEA. The CDR3 totals 17 residues. CDR3 in amino acids: CSVEGAGGFSGANVLTF. CDR3 bases: TGCAGCGTTGAGGGTGCAGGGGGGTTCTCTGGGGCCAACGTCCTGACTTTC.

The sample holds many counts of this clonotype. The rearrangement joins TRBV7-8 to TRBJ2-1; tentative D call: TRBD2 (6 bases). The CDR3 covers 14 residues. V lost 6 bases and J 7 bases, leaving 16 bases between the germline ends. Looked up from germline, CDR1 is SGHVS and CDR2 is FQNEAQ. CDR3 sequence: CASRVGRFMNEQFF. In nucleotides, the CDR3 is TGTGCCAGCAGGGTCGGGAGATTTATGAATGAGCAGTTCTTC.

To note about this clonotype: A much larger clone differs from this one at a single base, so this may be a read error. A read error is likely, as this CDR3 ends without the conserved phenylalanine or tryptophan. The CDR3 region has the DNA TGCAGCGTTGAGGAGAATGGATCCGGAAACACCATATATTGT. Translation: CSVEENGSGNTIYC. This chain joins TRBV29-1 and TRBJ1-3, with unresolved D. Trimming cost V 3 bases and J 4 bases, with 13 bases left between them. This CDR3 is built from 14 residues. Per the germline V gene, CDR1 is SQVTM and CDR2 is ANQGSEA.

This clonotype came up many times. The rearrangement uses TRBV28 and TRBJ2-7; 10 bases align to TRBD2. There are 17 residues in the CDR3. Per the germline V gene, CDR1 is MDHEN and CDR2 is SYDVKM. The ends lost 5 bases at V and 2 bases at J; junction bases unmatched: 12. This CDR3 is CASSGWASGSLTYEQYF. CDR3 sequence (DNA): TGTGCCAGCAGTGGATGGGCTAGCGGGAGTCTCACCTACGAGCAGTACTTC.

At least ten counts were recorded for this clonotype. The chain combines TRBV5-6 with TRBJ1-2; 8 nucleotides match TRBD1. The CDR3 totals 13 residues. Germline trimming cut 5 bases from V and 6 bases from J; bases unmatched to any gene: 6. Germline V gene lookup returns CDR1 SGHDT and CDR2 YYEEEE. The CDR3 loop reads CASRKQGGHGYTF. As DNA, the CDR3 is TGTGCCAGCAGAAAACAGGGGGGGCATGGCTACACCTTC.

The sample holds many counts of this clonotype. The chain couples TRBV27 to TRBJ2-7, with D uncertain. V was cut by 3 bases and J by 2 bases, with 11 bases left in between. This CDR3 has 14 amino acids. Per the germline V gene, CDR1 is MNHEY and CDR2 is SMNVEV (reference sequence). This chain's CDR3 is CASSLLPDTYEQYF. The CDR3 coding sequence is TGTGCCAGCAGTTTGCTACCAGACACCTACGAGCAGTACTTC.

The sample holds many counts of this clonotype. The chain joins TRBV12-3 or TRBV12-4 to TRBJ2-2, with a weak D call TRBD1 (5 bases). This CDR3 spans 15 amino acids. V was clipped by 5 bases and J by 3 bases, with 13 bases between them. The DNA for the CDR3 is TGTGCCAGCAGTCCTGAACAGGTGTACACCGGGGAGCTGTTTTTT. This translates into CASSPEQVYTGELFF.